These T cell receptor beta chains were read from a single sample in a study of OX40 agonist ivuxolimab in advanced cancers. Sequenced by immunoSEQ multiplex PCR; TCRdb stores in-frame clones only, minus some. The sample contains over 95,000 clones, about 80% of which appear only once. Specimen: CD4+ or CD8+ T cells sorted from blood, collected in a trial of the OX40 agonist ivuxolimab. Receptor source: an adult with an advanced solid tumor such as melanoma, head and neck, liver or kidney cancer. Each CDR3 is given with its conserved first and last residue. A D gene is named only where the DNA matches it firmly. Expanded clones get a size class; other rows say once, few or many, or leave the size out.

TRBJ2-4	TRBD2	TRBV18	once	TGTGCCAGCTCACCTTCCAGCGGGAGGGCCGCCAAAAACATTCAGTACTTC	CASSPSSGRAAKNIQYF
TRBJ1-5	TRBD1	TRBV6-1	.	TGTGCCAGCAGTTCACAGGGGGTGTATCAGCCCCAGCATTTT	CASSSQGVYQPQHF
TRBJ2-3	.	TRBV5-5	.	TGTGCCGGTTCAAGAGGATTAAGCACAGATACGCAGTATTTT	CAGSRGLSTDTQYF
TRBJ2-5	.	TRBV4-2	.	TGTGCCAGCAGCCCCAGAACGGGCCAAGAGACCCAGTACTTC	CASSPRTGQETQYF
TRBJ1-2	.	TRBV5-4	.	TGTGCCAGCAGCTTGGACCAGGGGTGGGATGGCTACACCTTC	CASSLDQGWDGYTF
TRBJ2-4	TRBD2	TRBV19	.	TGTGCCAGTACCTCGGCGACTAGCGGTCGAAACATTCAGTACTTC	CASTSATSGRNIQYF
TRBJ2-4	.	TRBV7-2	.	TGTGCCAGCAGCCATCAGGTCCGGGGGAACATTCAGTACTTC	CASSHQVRGNIQYF
TRBJ2-5	TRBD1	TRBV4-3	.	TGCGCCAGCAGCCAATTAGGGACAGCGCCAGAGACCCAGTACTTC	CASSQLGTAPETQYF
TRBJ2-5	TRBD1	TRBV9	.	TGTGCCAGCAGCGTAGCCTGGGACAGGGGGCGCGGTGAGACCCAGTACTTC	CASSVAWDRGRGETQYF
TRBJ1-2	.	TRBV23-1	.	TGCGCCAGCAGTCATCGAGGGGGAATCCCTAATGGCTACACCTTC	CASSHRGGIPNGYTF
TRBJ1-1	TRBD1	TRBV5-3	.	TGTGCCAGAAGCGAGTGGACAGGACGAGGGGTTTTGGCTTTCTTT	CARSEWTGRGVLAFF
TRBJ2-3	.	TRBV11-2	.	TGTGCCAGCAGTCCTGGAGCAGATACGCAGTATTTT	CASSPGADTQYF
TRBJ2-1	TRBD2	TRBV5-4	.	TGTGCCAGCAGCTTCCCCAAAGCCGGGAGGGCCGTGGATGAGCAGTTCTTC	CASSFPKAGRAVDEQFF
TRBJ1-2	.	TRBV7-8	.	TGTGCCAGCAGCTTAGCGGACAGTTACAACTATGGCTACACCTTC	CASSLADSYNYGYTF
TRBJ2-7	.	TRBV4-1	.	TGCGCCAGCAGCCGGATAGGTTCGGGCTCCCGGCGCGAGCAGTACTTC	CASSRIGSGSRREQYF
TRBJ1-4	TRBD1	TRBV18	.	TGTGCCAGCTCAGGGACAGGGTCCGAAAAACTGTTTTTT	CASSGTGSEKLFF
TRBJ1-4	TRBD1	TRBV28	.	TGTGCCAGCAGTTCAATACACCTCCGGGACAGGGGAGAAAAACTGTTTTTT	CASSSIHLRDRGEKLFF
TRBJ2-3	.	TRBV18	.	TGTGCCAGCTCACCACCGGTAACAGATACGCAGTATTTT	CASSPPVTDTQYF
TRBJ2-7	.	TRBV29-1	.	TGCAGCGTTGCGGACACCTACACCGAGCAGTACTTC	CSVADTYTEQYF
TRBJ1-3	.	TRBV7-2	.	TGTGCCAGCAGCTTACAGGTTAGCTCTGGAAACACCATATATTTT	CASSLQVSSGNTIYF
TRBJ2-5	TRBD2	TRBV28	.	TGTGCCAGCAGTTTAACCAGCGGGGGGAGAGCCCAGTACTTC	CASSLTSGGRAQYF
TRBJ2-2	.	TRBV7-3	.	TGTGCCAGCAGCTACGGGGGGGAGCTGTTTTTT	CASSYGGELFF
TRBJ2-2	.	TRBV19	few	TGTGCCAGTAGTACTTGGGGCCGGAACACCGGGGAGCTGTTTTTT	CASSTWGRNTGELFF
TRBJ2-3	TRBD2	TRBV7-2	.	TGTGCCAGCAGGGAGGGCAAACCGGGACTACTTTCAAAAGATACGCAGTATTTT	CASREGKPGLLSKDTQYF
TRBJ2-5	.	TRBV28	once	TGTGCCAGCAGGAAAACAGGGTTGACCCAGTACTTC	CASRKTGLTQYF
TRBJ1-1	.	TRBV7-6	.	TGTGCCAGCAGCCTGGACGCGGCTGGGAACACTGAAGCTTTCTTT	CASSLDAAGNTEAFF
TRBJ2-6	.	TRBV2	once	TGTGCCAGCAGTGTTAGGGACACTGGGGCCAACGTCCTGACTTTC	CASSVRDTGANVLTF
TRBJ1-1	.	TRBV4-2	.	TGTGCCAGCAGCCAAGATGGGGCAGACAACACTGAAGCTTTCTTT	CASSQDGADNTEAFF
TRBJ2-7	TRBD2	TRBV19	.	TGTGCCAGTAGTACTAGCGGGACCGTAGGAGAGCAGTACTTC	CASSTSGTVGEQYF
TRBJ2-4	.	TRBV11-3	.	TGTGCCAGCAGCACGGACCGGGATGGCATTCAGTACTTC	CASSTDRDGIQYF
TRBJ1-5	.	TRBV28	once	TGTGCCAGCAGTTTAAGGCTTAATAGCAATCAGCCCCAGCATTTT	CASSLRLNSNQPQHF
TRBJ1-4	.	TRBV14	.	TGTGCCAGCAGCCGCGGGGGAAATGAAAAACTGTTTTTT	CASSRGGNEKLFF
TRBJ1-2	.	TRBV2	.	TGTGCCAGCTCTCCCCTGTCATTAACGAACTATGGCTACACCTTC	CASSPLSLTNYGYTF